This T cell receptor beta chain comes out of a study of T cells in Graves' hyperthyroidism and ophthalmopathy. TCR beta CDR3 sequences were amplified from RNA transcripts. The TCR CDR3 was amplified in a first-round RT-PCR using the HTBI primer set. TCRdb itself ran the multiplex PCR reads through MiXCR, one entry per CDR3 protein. The sample consists of more than 500,000 distinct CDR3 sequences, under 60% of them appearing once. V lost 0 bases and J 2 bases, leaving 7 bases between the germline ends. This CDR3 is built from 14 residues. This clonotype has ten or more counts. Antigen unknown. Broader study findings: Stable hyperthyroidism was separated from ophthalmopathy by a model based on 13 V-J features. It was a median roughly six months before onset that the model predicted ophthalmopathy. Among thyroid clonotypes expanded above 0.001, most also appeared in blood.

Diagnoses were made from clinical symptoms, serum measures (thyroxine and TRAb), thyroid ultrasound and orbital computed tomography. The receptor comes from an adult woman with Graves' disease, either hyperthyroidism or ophthalmopathy (not recorded which). The chain joins TRBV6-7 to TRBJ2-5; tentative D call: TRBD1 (5 bases). TRBV6-7 is labeled an ORF, and its function is uncertain. The material sequenced was peripheral blood or thyroid tissue (not recorded which). CDR3 amino acids: CASSYSAGQETQYF. The CDR3 coding sequence is TGTGCCAGCAGTTACTCGGCAGGGCAAGAGACCCAGTACTTC.